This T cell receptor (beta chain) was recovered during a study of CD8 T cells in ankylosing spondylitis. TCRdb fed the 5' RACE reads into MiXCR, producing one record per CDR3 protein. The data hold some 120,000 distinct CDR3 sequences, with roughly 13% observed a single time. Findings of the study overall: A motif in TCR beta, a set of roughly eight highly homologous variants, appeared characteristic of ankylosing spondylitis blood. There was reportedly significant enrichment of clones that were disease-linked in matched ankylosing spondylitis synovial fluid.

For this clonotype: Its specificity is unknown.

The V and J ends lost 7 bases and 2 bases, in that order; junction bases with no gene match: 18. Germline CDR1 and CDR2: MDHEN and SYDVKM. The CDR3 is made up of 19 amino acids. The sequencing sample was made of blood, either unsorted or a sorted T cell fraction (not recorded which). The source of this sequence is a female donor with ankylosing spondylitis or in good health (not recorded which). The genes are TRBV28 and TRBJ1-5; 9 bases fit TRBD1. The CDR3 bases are TGTGCCAGCACCTCGAGTAAGCGGACAGGGGTAGTAGGCAATCAGCCCCAGCATTTT. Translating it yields CASTSSKRTGVVGNQPQHF.